The 9 T cell receptor beta chains below come from one sample, sequenced in a study of Graves' ophthalmopathy and Graves' hyperthyroidism. The authors amplified TCR beta CDR3 regions, and they did so from RNA transcripts for repertoire sequencing. RT-PCR in the first round used HTBI primers; a second-round multiplex PCR followed. MiXCR, applied by TCRdb to the multiplex PCR reads, yields one record per CDR3 protein. The data hold about 380,000 distinct CDR3 sequences, with 15% to 19% observed a single time. The sample was peripheral blood. The source is a woman younger than 35 with stable Graves' hyperthyroidism.

This clonotype occurred many times. This chain links TRBV6-2 or TRBV6-3 with TRBJ2-2, with TRBD1 matching 9 bases. Germline V gene sequence: CDR1 MNHEY, CDR2 SVGEGT. This CDR3 has 14 amino acids. The ends lost 5 bases at V and 6 bases at J; junction bases unmatched: 4. CDR3 loop: CASSKTGGAGELFF. As DNA, the CDR3 is TGTGCCAGCAGTAAGACAGGGGGTGCCGGGGAGCTGTTTTTT.

The sample holds many counts of this clonotype. The chain combines TRBV11-2 with TRBJ2-6; D call uncertain. Trimming cost V 0 bases and J 4 bases, with 10 bases left between them. There are 16 residues in the CDR3. The germline V gene has CDR1 SGHAT and CDR2 FQNNGV. The CDR3 DNA reads TGTGCCAGCAGCTTAGACGGACCGGCCGGGGCCAACGTCCTGACTTTC. Translation: CASSLDGPAGANVLTF. The full variable domain, in which reference TRBV11-2 and TRBJ2-6 provide the parts outside the CDR3, is EAGVAQSPRYKIIEKRQSVAFWCNPISGHATLYWYQQILGQGPKLLIQFQNNGVVDDSQLPKDRFSAERLKGVDSTLKIQPAKLEDSAVYLCASSLDGPAGANVLTFGAGSRLTVL.

This clonotype was recorded at least ten times. The CDR3 here is CASSKPQGSSYEQYF. Written as DNA, the CDR3 is TGTGCCAGCAGTAAACCACAGGGAAGCTCCTACGAGCAGTACTTC. This chain links TRBV6-1 with TRBJ2-7, with D tentatively TRBD1 (6 bases). V lost 5 bases, J lost 0 bases, and 14 bases lay in between. The CDR3 is 15 residues long. CDR1 and CDR2 (germline): MNHNS, SASEGT.

This chain uses TRBV30 with TRBJ2-5; the match to TRBD2 covers 10 bases. CDR3 length equals 15 residues. Germline V gene lookup returns CDR1 GTSNPN and CDR2 SVGIG (reference sequence). With 3 bases clipped from V and 4 bases from J, the junction kept 8 bases outside the gene matches. In DNA form, the CDR3 reads TGTGCCTGGAGGAGCGGGAGGGCCAGGGGAGAGACCCAGTACTTC. Translating it yields CAWRSGRARGETQYF.

CDR3 nucleotides: TGCAGTGCTAGAGCGGTGACAGGGGTAAATTCACCCCTCCACTTT. It codes for CSARAVTGVNSPLHF. The gene calls are TRBV20-1 and TRBJ1-6; 8 nucleotides align to TRBD1. The germline gives CDR1 DFQATT, CDR2 SNEGSKA (reference sequence). The CDR3 length is 15 residues. The V segment lost 1 base and the J segment 7 bases; nucleotides outside the gene matches: 6.

This clonotype has ten or more counts. This sequence joins TRBV10-3 and TRBJ2-2; 10 bases fit TRBD1. The J segment lost 4 bases and the V segment lost 11 bases, leaving 10 bases of the junction unmatched. The CDR3 sequence is 15 residues long. The germline gives CDR1 ENHRY, CDR2 SYGVKD. The CDR3 loop reads CASEAGQGGTGELFF. For the CDR3, the DNA is TGTGCCTCCGAAGCCGGACAGGGGGGCACCGGGGAGCTGTTTTTT.

This clonotype has a handful of counts. V gene TRBV5-1 combines with J gene TRBJ2-2; D is uncertain. V dropped 1 base and J dropped 7 bases, with 8 bases sitting between them. The germline V gene encodes CDR1 SGHRS and CDR2 YFSETQ. CDR3 length: 13 amino acids. As DNA, the CDR3 is TGCGCCAGCAGCTTGAACCTAGGCGGGGAGCTGTTTTTT. This gives the protein CASSLNLGGELFF.

The chain is built from TRBV4-1 and TRBJ2-3; 10 bases fit TRBD2. J was trimmed by 3 bases and V by 2 bases; bases with no gene match: 11. Germline CDR1 reads MGHRA; CDR2 reads YSYEKL. This CDR3 contains 18 residues. DNA of the CDR3: TGCGCCAGCAGCCAAAAGGGGCCGGGACTAGCGCTGACAGATACGCAGTATTTT. Its protein is CASSQKGPGLALTDTQYF.

V and J are TRBV20-1 and TRBJ1-5, with TRBD1 matching over 11 bases. V dropped 5 bases and J dropped 3; count of bases not matched to a gene: 6. CDR3 size: 15 residues. Germline values: CDR1 DFQATT, CDR2 SNEGSKA (reference sequence). CDR3 sequence reads: CSAFGQGANNQPQHF. The CDR3 region has the DNA TGCAGTGCTTTCGGACAGGGGGCTAACAATCAGCCCCAGCATTTT.